These 20 T cell receptor beta chains came from one sample sequenced in a study of tumor and adjacent non-tumor tissue in lung cancer. No cell sorting was done before RNA was extracted from the tissue. Distant lung tissue was collected more than 3 cm away from the tumor edge. Three rounds of nested PCR, following a modified ARM-PCR protocol, produced the TCRbeta library. TCRdb analysed the multiplex PCR reads with MiXCR anew, one entry per CDR3 protein. The data hold about 44,000 distinct CDR3 sequences, with 60% to 65% observed a single time. The sequencing sample was made of distant non-tumor lung tissue. Receptors were obtained from a woman aged 70-85 years with non-small cell lung cancer.

Note on this clonotype: This is likely a read error, given that the CDR3 carries no conserved phenylalanine or tryptophan at its end. This chain links TRBV11-2 with TRBJ2-1; D possibly corresponds to TRBD1 (5 bases). CDR3 length: 15 residues. Trimming stripped 5 bases from V and 9 bases from J, with 20 bases between. Germline CDR1 reads SGHAT; CDR2 reads FQNNGV. The DNA of the CDR3 is TGTGCCAGCAGCCCTGAGGACAACATCGTAGGTGAGCAGTTCATC. Amino acid sequence: CASSPEDNIVGEQFI.

This chain joins TRBV12-3 or TRBV12-4 and TRBJ2-7, with a weak D call TRBD2 (5 bases). The ends were cut back, 10 bases at V and 5 bases at J, with 30 bases in the middle. The CDR3 sequence is 17 residues long. In nucleotides, the CDR3 is TGTGCCATCAAGGGAACGGTCGCTAGCTTCCTTTTTCACGAGCAGTACTTC. Its translation: CAIKGTVASFLFHEQYF.

About this clonotype itself: As the CDR3 is not closed by the conserved phenylalanine or tryptophan, this likely results from a read error. J is TRBJ1-2 and V is TRBV4-1, with D possibly matching TRBD1 (5 bases). Germline values: CDR1 MGHRA, CDR2 YSYEKL. The V and J ends lost 6 bases and 4 bases respectively, with 12 bases between them. This CDR3 is built from 13 residues. CDR3 residues: CASSQKDTYGYTY. The CDR3 coding sequence is TGCGCCAGCAGTCAAAAGGACACCTATGGCTACACCTAC.

Notes on this clonotype: The CDR3 ends on some other residue instead of the conserved phenylalanine or tryptophan, so this is likely a read error. This rearrangement joins TRBV28 to TRBJ2-7; 8 positions match TRBD1. Germline-derived CDR1 and CDR2 are MDHEN and SYDVKM. The CDR3 covers 14 residues. The CDR3 DNA follows: TGTGCCAGTGACCGGACAGGGACCTCCTACGATCAGTACTTA. This sequence encodes CASDRTGTSYDQYL.

Points on this clonotype: The junction departs from germline at one end; a sequencing error may be responsible. This chain joins TRBV6-5 and TRBJ1-1, with D perhaps TRBD1 (6 bases). Per germline, CDR1 MNHEY and CDR2 SVGAGI. This CDR3 has 15 amino acids. Here the CDR3 DNA reads TGTGCCAGCAGTTACTCGCGGGGGCGTGCGGCTGAAGTTTTCTTT. It translates to CASSYSRGRAAEVFF.

This clonotype was seen at least ten times. V is TRBV5-6 and J is TRBJ2-5, with 7 nucleotides matching TRBD2. V was clipped by 4 bases and J by 9 bases; unmatched bases: 18. Germline CDR1 reads SGHDT; CDR2 reads YYEEEE. This CDR3 region has 16 residues. The CDR3 DNA follows: TGTGCCAGCAGCCGGACTGGGGCGGGAGAGTATTTCGCCCAGTACTTC. This encodes CASSRTGAGEYFAQYF. Filled out from reference TRBV5-6 and TRBJ2-5, the complete variable domain reads DAGVTQSPTHLIKTRGQQVTLRCSPKSGHDTVSWYQQALGQGPQFIFQYYEEEERQRGNFPDRFSGHQFPNYSSELNVNALLLGDSALYLCASSRTGAGEYFAQYFGPGTRLLVL.

In this sample, this clonotype turned up many times. The gene calls are TRBV20-1 and TRBJ1-2; 10 bases align to TRBD1. The germline V gene has CDR1 DFQATT and CDR2 SNEGSKA (reference sequence). The CDR3 loop spans 13 amino acids. J was trimmed by 3 bases and V by 6 bases; bases with no gene match: 4. In DNA, the CDR3 is TGCAGTGCGTTCGGGACAGGGGACTATGGCTACACCTTC. This codes for CSAFGTGDYGYTF.

This clonotype has a count of ten or more. The rearrangement uses TRBV12-3 or TRBV12-4 and TRBJ1-2, with 8 positions matching TRBD1. The V and J ends lost 4 bases and 4 bases, in that order; junction bases with no gene match: 14. The CDR3 contains 17 residues. CDR3 in amino acids: CASSSSLGRGPAYGYTF. CDR3 DNA sequence: TGTGCCAGCAGTTCATCCCTTGGCAGGGGGCCTGCCTATGGCTACACCTTC.

In the case of this clonotype: Possible read error: a much larger clone is one base away. The chain joins TRBV14 to TRBJ2-5, with 9 bases fitting TRBD1. The CDR3 extends over 16 amino acids. The germline CDR1 and CDR2 sequences are SGHDN and FVKESK. CDR3 nucleotide sequence: TGTGCCAGCAGCCAGGTCCGGGACAGGGCCTATGAAACCCACTACTTC. This sequence encodes CASSQVRDRAYETHYF. Using reference TRBV14 and TRBJ2-5 for the parts outside the CDR3, the full variable domain is EAGVTQFPSHSVIEKGQTVTLRCDPISGHDNLYWYRRVMGKEIKFLLHFVKESKQDESGMPNNRFLAERTGGTYSTLKVQPAELEDSGVYFCASSQVRDRAYETHYFGPGTRLLVL.

About this clonotype: Being one base from a much bigger clone, this may be a read error. The chain carries TRBV28 and TRBJ1-5, with a weak D call TRBD1 (6 bases). Germline CDR1 MDHEN, CDR2 SYDVKM. The CDR3 extends over 15 amino acids. Trimming removed 7 bases at V and 3 bases at J, with 16 bases between. The CDR3 DNA reads TGTGCCAGCACACAGGCGGGGGACAACAATCAGCCCCAGCATTTT. Its protein is CASTQAGDNNQPQHF. Full variable domain (rest looked up from reference TRBV28 and TRBJ1-5): DVKVTQSSRYLVKRTGEKVFLECVQDMDHENMFWYRQDPGLGLRLIYFSYDVKMKEKGDIPEGYSVSREKKERFSLILESASTNQTSMYLCASTQAGDNNQPQHFGDGTRLSIL.

A word on this clonotype: One junction end does not reproduce the germline sequence, and a read error may be involved. This chain connects TRBV11-2 to TRBJ2-3; D may match TRBD1 or TRBD2 (5 bases each). Germline V gives CDR1 SGHAT, CDR2 FQNNGV. The CDR3 totals 13 residues. CDR3 sequence: CASSLLRWGTHYF. The DNA of the CDR3 is TGTGCCAGCAGCTTGTTAAGATGGGGGACCCACTACTTC. The variable domain in full, with the rest retrieved from reference TRBV11-2 and TRBJ2-3, is EAGVAQSPRYKIIEKRQSVAFWCNPISGHATLYWYQQILGQGPKLLIQFQNNGVVDDSQLPKDRFSAERLKGVDSTLKIQPAKLEDSAVYLCASSLLRWGTHYFGPGTRLTVL.

Regarding this clonotype: A read error may be the cause here, since a much bigger clone is one base away. V usage is TRBV28 and J usage is TRBJ2-7; no firm D call. The CDR3 spans 15 residues. Germline V gene data show CDR1 as MDHEN and CDR2 as SYDVKM. The CDR3 DNA reads as TGTGTCAGCAGACCCGCGATCTCGGGCCGGTACGAGCAGTACTTC. Translating gives CVSRPAISGRYEQYF.

This clonotype turned up a few times. An end of the junction differs from the germline gene, which may be a read error. The CDR3 here is CASIDRDGTGGLFF. The CDR3 DNA is TGTGCCAGCATCGACAGGGACGGGACCGGGGGGCTGTTTTTT. The gene calls are TRBV6-2 or TRBV6-3 and TRBJ2-2; TRBD1 might be the D (7 bases). Germline CDR1 reads MNHEY; CDR2 reads SVGEGT. The CDR3 loop spans 14 amino acids.

A word on this clonotype: An end of the junction differs from the germline gene, which may be a read error. The CDR3 reads CASILRTAGKADAFF. The DNA of the CDR3 is TGTGCCAGCATCCTACGGACAGCGGGGAAGGCTGATGCTTTCTTT. V and J are TRBV11-1 and TRBJ1-1; perhaps TRBD1 as D (6 bases). CDR3 length equals 15 residues. The germline V gene has CDR1 SGHAT and CDR2 FQDESV (reference sequence).

With respect to this clonotype: A read error may account for a junction end that differs from germline. V is TRBV4-2 and J is TRBJ1-3; TRBD1 is a possible D gene (5 bases). Germline loops: CDR1 LGHNA, CDR2 YNFKEQ. The CDR3 is 13 amino acids. The CDR3, as DNA: TGTACCAGCAGCCAAAGGGGACGGGGCACCATATATTTT. Translating it yields CTSSQRGRGTIYF.

Regarding this clonotype: One end of the junction does not line up with germline, which may come from a read error. The J gene is TRBJ2-1, the V gene TRBV4-1; a possible D gene is TRBD2 (5 bases). Germline CDR1 and CDR2: MGHRA and YSYEKL. The CDR3 totals 16 residues. Written as DNA, the CDR3 is TGCGTCAGCAGCCGTCATTCTAGTGGGAGTTACAATGAGCAGTTCTTC. This encodes CVSSRHSSGSYNEQFF.

About this clonotype itself: The junction shows a germline mismatch at one end, possibly a read error. The chain recombines TRBV11-3 with TRBJ2-7; weak D call: TRBD1 (6 bases). This CDR3 is 14 amino acids long. The V gene's germline CDR1 is SGHNT and CDR2 YENEEA. The CDR3: CASSPSGQHYEQCF. CDR3 sequence (DNA): TGTGCCAGCAGCCCCTCGGGACAACATTACGAACAGTGCTTC. Full variable domain (missing parts from reference TRBV11-3 and TRBJ2-7): EAGVVQSPRYKIIEKKQPVAFWCNPISGHNTLYWYLQNLGQGPELLIRYENEEAVDDSQLPKDRFSAERLKGVDSTLKIQPAELGDSAVYLCASSPSGQHYEQCFGPGTRLTVT.

A remark on this clonotype: This sequence may be a read error, since a much larger clone differs from it by one base. This chain connects TRBV11-3 to TRBJ2-7, with TRBD2 as a possible D gene (5 bases). The germline CDR1 and CDR2 sequences are SGHNT and YENEEA. The CDR3 contains 15 residues. The CDR3 DNA sequence: TGTGCCAGTAGCTTATGGGCGGGTAGCTCCTACGAGCAGTACTTC. Residues: CASSLWAGSSYEQYF.

Notes on this clonotype: A clone one base away is much larger, so this may be a read error. The V call is TRBV20-1, the J call TRBJ1-5; no clear D gene. Germline V gives CDR1 DFQATT, CDR2 SNEGSKA (reference sequence). CDR3 length: 14 residues. Trimming removed 4 bases from V and 2 bases from J, with 12 bases in between. The CDR3 spells CSATDKGRNQPQHF. The CDR3 coding sequence is TGCAGTGCTACAGATAAGGGCCGCAATCAGCCCCAGCATTTT.

Details on this clonotype: One end of the junction fails to match germline, which may point to a read error. The J gene is TRBJ2-3, the V gene TRBV7-2; perhaps TRBD2 as D (6 bases). Germline CDR1 and CDR2: SGHTA and FQGNSA. CDR3 length equals 15 residues. Written as DNA, the CDR3 is TGTGCCAGCAGCTTGACTAGTGGGGGGAAGGATAGGCAGTATTTT. Protein product: CASSLTSGGKDRQYF.